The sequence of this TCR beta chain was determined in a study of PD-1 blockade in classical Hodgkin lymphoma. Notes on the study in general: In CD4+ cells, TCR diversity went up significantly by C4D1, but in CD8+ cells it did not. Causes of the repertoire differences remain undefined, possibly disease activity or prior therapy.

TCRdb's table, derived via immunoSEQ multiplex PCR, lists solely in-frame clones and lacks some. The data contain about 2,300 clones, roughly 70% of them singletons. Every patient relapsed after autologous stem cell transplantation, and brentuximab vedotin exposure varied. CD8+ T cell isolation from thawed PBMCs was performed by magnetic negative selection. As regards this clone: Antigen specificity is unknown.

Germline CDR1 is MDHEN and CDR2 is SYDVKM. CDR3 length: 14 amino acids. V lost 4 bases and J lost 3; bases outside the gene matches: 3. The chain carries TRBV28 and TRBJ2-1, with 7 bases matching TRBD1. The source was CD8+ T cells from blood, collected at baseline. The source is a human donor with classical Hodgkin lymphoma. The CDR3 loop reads CASSSWTGYNEQFF. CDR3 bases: TGTGCCAGCAGTTCATGGACAGGCTACAATGAGCAGTTCTTC.